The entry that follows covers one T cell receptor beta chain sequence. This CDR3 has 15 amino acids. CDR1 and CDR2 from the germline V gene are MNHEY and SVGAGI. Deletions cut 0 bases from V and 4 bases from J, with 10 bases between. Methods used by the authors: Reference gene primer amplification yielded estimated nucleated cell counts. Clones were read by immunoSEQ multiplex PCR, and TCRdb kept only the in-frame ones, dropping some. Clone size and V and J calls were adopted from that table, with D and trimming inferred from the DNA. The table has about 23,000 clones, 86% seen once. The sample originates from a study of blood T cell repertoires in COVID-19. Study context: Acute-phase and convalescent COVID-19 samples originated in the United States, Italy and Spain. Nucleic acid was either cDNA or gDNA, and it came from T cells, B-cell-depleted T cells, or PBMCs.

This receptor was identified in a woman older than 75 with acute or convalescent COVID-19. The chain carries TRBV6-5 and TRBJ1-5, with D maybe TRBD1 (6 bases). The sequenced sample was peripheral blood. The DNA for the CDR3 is TGTGCCAGCAGTTACTCCGGGGACAAAAATCAGCCCCAGCATTTT. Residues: CASSYSGDKNQPQHF.